A single sample gave rise to the 18 T cell receptor beta chains below, sequenced in a study of blood T cell repertoires in COVID-19 (dated by TCRdb to 2019 to 2021). The library was built by means of the immunoSEQ multiplex PCR assay. TCRdb mirrors the immuneACCESS table, restricted to in-frame sequences. Some clones are absent from its copies; in checked studies, under half trace to an unresolved V gene, and the reason for the others is unknown. Present in this sample are roughly 320,000 clones, 85% to 90% of which were seen just once. The ten largest clones take up roughly 4% of the sample. The source material was PBMCs or T cells enriched from blood (not recorded which). The receptors were gathered from a man aged 25-40 years who had recovered from COVID-19.

The chain carries TRBV27 and TRBJ1-1; D unresolved. Germline V lookup: CDR1 MNHEY, CDR2 SMNVEV (reference sequence). The ends were cut back, 5 bases at V and 8 bases at J, with 15 bases in the middle. This CDR3 is built from 13 residues. This CDR3 reads CASSVPGRGEAFF. The CDR3 DNA is TGTGCCAGCAGTGTCCCCGGGCGCGGGGAAGCTTTCTTT.

The count of this clone is one. J is TRBJ1-5 and V is TRBV6-5, with 8 bases that match TRBD1. With V trimmed by 6 bases and J by 0 bases, 4 bases remained unmatched. The CDR3 contains 15 residues. Germline assignment: CDR1 MNHEY and CDR2 SVGAGI. The CDR3 nucleotides read TGTGCCAGCAGGGGGACAGGTTATAGCAATCAGCCCCAGCATTTT. The encoded protein is CASRGTGYSNQPQHF.

This clone has just one count. This rearrangement joins TRBV6-2 or TRBV6-3 to TRBJ1-5, with a weak D call TRBD1 (5 bases). The V gene lost 4 bases and the J gene lost 3 bases, with 7 bases spanning the gap. The CDR3 is 13 residues long. The germline V gene has CDR1 MNHEY and CDR2 SVGEGT. The CDR3 reads CASSSGFNQPQHF. CDR3 nucleotide sequence: TGTGCCAGCAGTTCAGGGTTCAATCAGCCCCAGCATTTT.

The chain recombines TRBV19 with TRBJ2-1; the D gene is possibly TRBD1 (6 bases). CDR1 is LNHDA and CDR2 is SQIVND in the germline V gene (reference sequence). The CDR3 runs 13 residues. V was pared by 0 bases and J by 11 bases, with 11 bases between. This CDR3 is CASSIDLRGKQFF. The CDR3 nucleotides read TGTGCCAGTAGTATAGACCTCAGGGGTAAGCAGTTCTTC.

V gene TRBV28 combines with J gene TRBJ1-2; the match to TRBD1 covers 7 bases. Germline V gives CDR1 MDHEN, CDR2 SYDVKM. The CDR3 consists of 12 residues. Unmatched junction bases numbered 8, after V lost 6 bases and J lost 10 bases. CDR3 region: CASSLRTGYYTF. The CDR3 DNA is TGTGCCAGCAGCCTCCGGACAGGTTACTACACCTTC.

This chain connects TRBV30 to TRBJ2-7; D uncertain. Trimming pared 0 bases from V and 0 bases from J, leaving 3 bases between. This CDR3 spans 12 amino acids. Germline loops: CDR1 GTSNPN, CDR2 SVGIG (reference sequence). The CDR3 bases are TGTGCCTGGAGTGTACTCTCCTACGAGCAGTACTTC. It codes for CAWSVLSYEQYF.

V and J are TRBV11-2 and TRBJ1-1; D might be TRBD1 (6 bases). CDR1 is SGHAT and CDR2 is FQNNGV in the germline V gene. This CDR3 has 13 amino acids. V was shortened by 1 base and J by 7 bases, with 10 bases between the two germline ends. Written as DNA, the CDR3 is TGTGCCAGCAGCTTAGGGACAGTATTTGAAGCTTTCTTT. Its protein is CASSLGTVFEAFF.

Notes on this clone: This specimen includes other DNA sequences encoding the same CDR3. The chain couples TRBV10-3 to TRBJ2-3; D may be TRBD2 (7 bases). This CDR3 has 14 residues. Germline CDR1 is ENHRY and CDR2 is SYGVKD. The V end was cut by 6 bases, the J end by 3 bases, with 13 bases between. CDR3 nucleotides: TGTGCCATCAGCCTAGGGGGGGGAACAGATACGCAGTATTTT. Translation gives CAISLGGGTDTQYF.

The rearrangement joins TRBV5-4 to TRBJ1-2; TRBD1 aligns across 10 bases. With 2 bases clipped from V and 7 bases from J, the junction kept 2 bases outside the gene matches. The CDR3 has 13 amino acids. CDR1 and CDR2 (germline): SGHNT, YYREEE (reference sequence). The CDR3 loop is CASSFGTGAGYTF. The CDR3 DNA sequence: TGTGCCAGCAGCTTCGGGACAGGGGCTGGCTACACCTTC.

This chain uses TRBV11-3 with TRBJ2-1, with unresolved D. Trimming removed 2 bases from V and 3 bases from J, with 17 bases in between. The CDR3 covers 17 residues. Germline assignment: CDR1 SGHNT and CDR2 YENEEA. The CDR3 sequence: CASSLSPIQPYYNEQFF. The CDR3 nucleotides are TGTGCCAGCAGCTTAAGCCCCATACAGCCCTACTACAATGAGCAGTTCTTC.

This clone was counted between two and nine times. The rearrangement links TRBV28 to TRBJ2-2, with 9 bases identical to TRBD1. The V gene end was trimmed by 2 bases and the J gene end by 6 bases; junction bases not matched to a gene: 10. From germline, CDR1 is MDHEN and CDR2 SYDVKM. The CDR3 is 17 amino acids. The CDR3 here is CASSLGGTGKGAGELFF. In DNA form, the CDR3 reads TGTGCCAGCAGTTTAGGAGGGACAGGGAAAGGGGCCGGGGAGCTGTTTTTT.

This chain uses TRBV15 with TRBJ1-3; the match to TRBD1 covers 7 bases. CDR3 length: 17 residues. Trimming at V came to 1 base and at J to 1 base, leaving 7 bases not matched to a gene. CDR1 is LNHNV, CDR2 YYDKDF, per germline (reference sequence). The CDR3 sequence is CATSRADRAISGNTIYF. CDR3 DNA: TGTGCCACCAGCAGAGCTGACAGGGCGATTTCTGGAAACACCATATATTTT.

This chain uses TRBV28 with TRBJ2-5, with 7 bases aligning to TRBD1. The junction had 9 bases not matched to a gene; V was cut back by 2 bases and J by 6 bases. From germline, CDR1 is MDHEN and CDR2 SYDVKM. This CDR3 is 15 amino acids long. CDR3 amino acids: CASSLGFPGQKTQYF. The CDR3 DNA sequence: TGTGCCAGCAGTTTAGGATTCCCGGGACAGAAGACCCAGTACTTC. The complete variable domain, with remaining parts taken from reference TRBV28 and TRBJ2-5, reads DVKVTQSSRYLVKRTGEKVFLECVQDMDHENMFWYRQDPGLGLRLIYFSYDVKMKEKGDIPEGYSVSREKKERFSLILESASTNQTSMYLCASSLGFPGQKTQYFGPGTRLLVL.

The chain has TRBV6-1 and TRBJ2-3; 7 bases agree with TRBD2. V lost 1 base and J lost 4; bases outside the gene matches: 8. CDR1 is MNHNS and CDR2 is SASEGT in the germline V gene. The CDR3 is 16 amino acids. CDR3 loop: CASSEGDPGLSDTQYF. The CDR3 nucleotides read TGTGCCAGCAGTGAAGGGGATCCGGGACTATCAGATACGCAGTATTTT.

This clone showed up just a few times. This sequence joins TRBV4-1 and TRBJ2-1; 8 nucleotides align to TRBD2. Germline V gives CDR1 MGHRA, CDR2 YSYEKL. The CDR3 is 17 amino acids. The V and J ends lost 0 bases and 8 bases, in that order; junction bases with no gene match: 12. CDR3 sequence reads: CASSQEAPAGGNDEQFF. CDR3 DNA sequence: TGCGCCAGCAGCCAAGAAGCACCGGCGGGGGGTAACGATGAGCAGTTCTTC.

This clone has only one observation. The rearrangement links TRBV3-1 (or the pseudogene TRBV3-2) to TRBJ2-3; tentative D call: TRBD2 (7 bases). The CDR3 spans 15 residues. Germline V gene lookup returns CDR1 LGHDT and CDR2 YNNKEL (reference sequence). Trimming left V 2 bases short and J 6 bases short, with 15 bases between. This CDR3 reads CASSQQAGAGDTQYF. The CDR3, as DNA: TGTGCCAGCAGCCAACAGGCGGGGGCTGGGGATACGCAGTATTTT.

The chain has TRBV15 and TRBJ1-2; D uncertain. V was cut by 1 base and J by 2 bases, with 11 bases left in between. The CDR3 loop spans 15 amino acids. Germline CDR1 LNHNV, CDR2 YYDKDF (reference sequence). CDR3 bases: TGTGCCACCAGCAGAGCCGGGTATCCCAACTATGGCTACACCTTC. Amino acids: CATSRAGYPNYGYTF.

The chain is built from TRBV29-1 and TRBJ2-2; unclear D gene. Germline V gene data show CDR1 as SQVTM and CDR2 as ANQGSEA. This CDR3 spans 11 amino acids. V lost 5 bases and J lost 4, with 5 bases in between. This CDR3 is CSVLSTGELFF. CDR3 DNA: TGCAGCGTTCTCTCCACCGGGGAGCTGTTTTTT.